The 9 T cell receptor beta chains below all came from one sample that was sequenced in a study of T-cell reconstitution after alpha-beta-depleted transplantation in children. Construction of the TCRbeta library involved unique molecular identifiers. In TCRdb, the PCR reads were re-called with MiXCR into one record per CDR3 protein. This sample has about half a million distinct CDR3 sequences; around 13% occur once, and the top ten carry approximately 5.4%. The input for sequencing was PBMCs from the stem cell graft donor, taken from the stem cell graft. Every receptor here comes from a human donor who donated a stem cell graft to a child with combined immunodeficiency.

The chain recombines TRBV24-1 with TRBJ2-1, with 7 bases that match TRBD2. The junction had 9 bases not matched to a gene; V was cut back by 5 bases and J by 3 bases. The CDR3 runs to 16 residues. Germline V gene data show CDR1 as KGHDR and CDR2 as SFDVKD. CDR3 sequence: CATSARGELHYNEQFF. DNA of the CDR3: TGTGCCACCAGTGCCCGGGGGGAACTCCACTACAATGAGCAGTTCTTC.

This clonotype was counted ten times or more. The chain links TRBV29-1 to TRBJ2-7, with 8 bases matching TRBD1. Germline V CDR1 and CDR2: SQVTM, ANQGSEA. The CDR3 covers 13 residues. V gave up 4 bases and J gave up 2 bases; unmatched junction bases: 4. CDR3 region: CSVAQGGTYEQYF. The CDR3 DNA reads TGCAGCGTTGCACAGGGGGGAACCTACGAGCAGTACTTC.

This clonotype was recorded many times. The chain is built from TRBV15 and TRBJ1-4, with a possible D match to TRBD1 (6 bases). The CDR3 loop spans 17 amino acids. In germline, CDR1 is LNHNV, CDR2 YYDKDF (reference sequence). Trimming removed 0 bases from V and 8 bases from J, with 19 bases in between. CDR3 sequence: CATSREVQGSWVEKLFF. DNA of the CDR3: TGTGCCACCAGCAGAGAAGTACAGGGTTCATGGGTCGAAAAACTGTTTTTT.

This clonotype came up a few times. The chain joins TRBV28 to TRBJ2-5; 9 bases agree with TRBD1. The CDR3 covers 17 residues. Germline V gene sequence: CDR1 MDHEN, CDR2 SYDVKM. V gave up 8 bases and J gave up 4 bases; unmatched junction bases: 17. The CDR3 nucleotides read TGTGCCAGCTATTCTGATTGGGGACAGGGTGGACGAGAGACCCAGTACTTC. It translates to CASYSDWGQGGRETQYF. The variable domain in full, with the rest retrieved from reference TRBV28 and TRBJ2-5, is DVKVTQSSRYLVKRTGEKVFLECVQDMDHENMFWYRQDPGLGLRLIYFSYDVKMKEKGDIPEGYSVSREKKERFSLILESASTNQTSMYLCASYSDWGQGGRETQYFGPGTRLLVL.

This clonotype was recorded a few times. The CDR3 spells CASSPWSSGVVGTDTQYF. The CDR3 DNA reads as TGCGCCAGCAGCCCCTGGTCCTCTGGGGTCGTCGGCACAGATACGCAGTATTTT. V is TRBV4-3 and J is TRBJ2-3; no definite D call. Trimming stripped 4 bases from V and 1 base from J, with 21 bases between. Germline CDR1 reads LGHNA; CDR2 reads YSLEER. This CDR3 is built from 18 residues.

Turning to this clonotype: Compared with germline, one end of the junction differs, possibly owing to a read error. The chain joins TRBV2 to TRBJ2-7; 12 positions match TRBD2. This CDR3 region has 14 residues. The germline V gene has CDR1 SNHLY and CDR2 FYNNEI. The CDR3 coding sequence is TGTGCCAGCAAGCAGGAAGGACTAGCGGGAAACACACGATTC. As protein: CASKQEGLAGNTRF.

This clonotype appeared a few times. The rearrangement joins TRBV5-1 to TRBJ1-3, with D hard to call. Germline loops: CDR1 SGHRS, CDR2 YFSETQ. The CDR3 is made up of 15 amino acids. The V and J ends lost 1 base and 1 base respectively, with 9 bases between them. DNA of the CDR3: TGCGCCAGCAGCTTGAAGCGGAGTTCTGGAAACACCATATATTTT. Residues: CASSLKRSSGNTIYF.

This clonotype was seen more than once but under ten times. One end of the junction fails to match germline, which may point to a read error. The chain recombines TRBV18 with TRBJ2-1; no clear D gene. The germline CDR1 and CDR2 sequences are KGHSH and LQKENI. The CDR3 has 12 residues. The CDR3 DNA reads as TGTGCCAGCTCCCCACACCACAATGAGCAGTTCTTC. Translation: CASSPHHNEQFF.

This clonotype was found a few times. The rearrangement links TRBV6-5 to TRBJ2-1; perhaps D is TRBD1 or TRBD2 (5 bases each). The V gene lost 4 bases and the J gene lost 4 bases, with 14 bases spanning the gap. The CDR3 has 15 amino acids. The germline V gene has CDR1 MNHEY and CDR2 SVGAGI. The DNA of the CDR3 is TGTGCCAGCAGTTTTCTGGGGACGGATTACAATGAGCAGTTCTTC. Amino acids: CASSFLGTDYNEQFF.